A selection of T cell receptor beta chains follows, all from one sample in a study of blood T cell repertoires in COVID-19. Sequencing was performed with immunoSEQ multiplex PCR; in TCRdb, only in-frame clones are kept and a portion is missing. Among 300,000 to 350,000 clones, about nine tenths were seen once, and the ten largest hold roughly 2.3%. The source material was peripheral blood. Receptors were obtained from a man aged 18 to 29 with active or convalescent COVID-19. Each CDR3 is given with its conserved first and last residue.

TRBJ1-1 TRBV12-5 CASWHGEGAFF
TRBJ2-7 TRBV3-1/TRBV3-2 CASSQLLGSRDEQYF
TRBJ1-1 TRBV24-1 CATSEVDRGEERNTEAFF
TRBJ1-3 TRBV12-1 CASSFAITGDSGNTIYF
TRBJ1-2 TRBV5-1 CASSLAGQGTGYGYTF
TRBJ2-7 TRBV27 CASSSGTGRSEQYF
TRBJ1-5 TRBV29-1 CSVGQDNQPQHF
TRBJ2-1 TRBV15 CATSLRQSYNEQFF
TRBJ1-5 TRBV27 CASSPYRNQPQHF
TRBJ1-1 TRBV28 CASRHGANEAFF
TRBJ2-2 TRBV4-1 CASSPPGLAGVTANTGELFF
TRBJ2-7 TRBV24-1 CATSDFDREKTLSYEQYF
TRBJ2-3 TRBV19 CASSNPSPGTDTQYF
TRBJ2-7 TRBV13 CASSPRDSTPYEQYF
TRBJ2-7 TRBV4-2 CASSQGLGGGGYEQYF
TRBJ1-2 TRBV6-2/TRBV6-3 CASSFTKTGTYGYTF
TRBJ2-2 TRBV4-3 CASSQVTGHTGELFF
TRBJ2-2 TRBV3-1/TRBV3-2 CASSRGSEEGGELFF
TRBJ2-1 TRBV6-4 CASSEGTGLAAEQFF
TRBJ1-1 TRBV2 CASRHRGGNTEAFF
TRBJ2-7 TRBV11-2 CASSALAGGWEQYF
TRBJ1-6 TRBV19 CASSQGSSPLHF
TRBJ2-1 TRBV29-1 CSSRLRSSYNEQFF
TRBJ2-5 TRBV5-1 CASSLDTGDETQYF
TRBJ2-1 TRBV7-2 CASSFGGAYNEQFF
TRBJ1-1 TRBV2 CASSEMGSGTEAFF
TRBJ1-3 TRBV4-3 CASSQLGSGNTIYF
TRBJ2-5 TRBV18 CASTGGLGKETQYF
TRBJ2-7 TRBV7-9 CASSFPGDEQYF
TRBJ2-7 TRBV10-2 CASSRDNYEQYF
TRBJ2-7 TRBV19 CASSTGTDYEQYF
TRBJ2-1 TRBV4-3 CASSHGGAGGRGSDEQFF
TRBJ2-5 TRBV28 CASSLRLAGGVGTQYF